This T cell receptor beta chain was identified in a study of T cells in women clearing cervical HPV infection. Study background: Controls were women whose single incident HPV16 infection cleared within 12 months without precancer or cancer.

The CDR3 sequence is 16 residues long. Trimming cost V 6 bases and J 6 bases; bases outside gene matches: 10. In the case of this clone: The read comes to an end 3 residues before the CDR3 does, leaving the germline J gene to fill in the end.

Genomic DNA, averaging 1200 ng per sample, yielded TCR beta CDR3 via immunoSEQ. Clones were read by immunoSEQ multiplex PCR, and TCRdb kept only the in-frame ones, dropping some. The data show over 10,000 clones, and the top ten clones hold roughly a tenth. The sequence derives from a woman between 18 and 70 years old with a cervical HPV16 infection that either progressed to CIN3+ or cleared (not recorded which). The sample was blood buffy coat. V and J are TRBV12-3 or TRBV12-4 and TRBJ1-4; 10 bases agree with TRBD1. CDR3 loop: CASSRASGTGDEKLFF. CDR3 DNA, as far as it was read: TGTGCCAGCAGCCGCGCCTCCGGGACAGGGGATGAAAAA.